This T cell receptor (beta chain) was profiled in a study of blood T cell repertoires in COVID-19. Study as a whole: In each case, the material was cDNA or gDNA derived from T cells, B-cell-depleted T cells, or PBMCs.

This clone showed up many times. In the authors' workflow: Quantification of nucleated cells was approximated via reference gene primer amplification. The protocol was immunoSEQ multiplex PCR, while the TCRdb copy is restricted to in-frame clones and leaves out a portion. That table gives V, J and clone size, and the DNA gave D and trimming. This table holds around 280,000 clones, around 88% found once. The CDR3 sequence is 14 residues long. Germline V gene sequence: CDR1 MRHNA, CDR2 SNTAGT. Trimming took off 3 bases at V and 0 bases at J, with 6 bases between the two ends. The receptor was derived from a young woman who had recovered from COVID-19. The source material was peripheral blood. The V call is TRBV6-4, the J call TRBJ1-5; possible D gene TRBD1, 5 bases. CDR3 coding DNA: TGTGCCAGCAGTGAGGGGCATAGCAATCAGCCCCAGCATTTT. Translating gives CASSEGHSNQPQHF.